This is a list of T cell receptor beta chains from one sample in a study of blood T cell repertoires in COVID-19. Only in-frame clones appear in the TCRdb table, and some are missing; sequencing was by immunoSEQ multiplex PCR. The table has around 350,000 clones, more than 75% seen once. Source material: peripheral blood. The receptors here all came from a human donor in a cohort sampled during active COVID-19. Both conserved end residues are part of each CDR3. Rows give clone size only sometimes, using once, few, many, or a class for an expanded clone.

clone size | J gene | V gene | CDR3 protein
. | TRBJ1-1 | TRBV5-1 | CASSPQVTDTEAFF
. | TRBJ2-3 | TRBV28 | CASSDDTHTQYF
once | TRBJ1-2 | TRBV5-1 | CASSLSGTGGPGDGYTF
. | TRBJ1-6 | TRBV7-9 | CASSLRADSPLHF
. | TRBJ2-2 | TRBV2 | CAITSAGTGNYGELFF
. | TRBJ2-7 | TRBV5-1 | CASSPEGGTGSEQYF
. | TRBJ2-1 | TRBV7-2 | CASSRPRDRAPYNEQFF
. | TRBJ1-2 | TRBV6-5 | CASSYTGTGGNGYTF
few | TRBJ1-3 | TRBV9 | CASSLLDSGNTIYF
. | TRBJ2-7 | TRBV2 | CATRQAYEQYF
. | TRBJ1-3 | TRBV5-1 | CASSLGSSSGNTIYF
. | TRBJ2-2 | TRBV7-8 | CASSPRGGGDTGELFF
. | TRBJ1-1 | TRBV18 | CASSSGPRTEAFF
. | TRBJ1-5 | TRBV16 | CASSPGSPSNQPQHF
. | TRBJ2-7 | TRBV3-1/TRBV3-2 | CASSQGRLNSHEQYF
. | TRBJ2-7 | TRBV28 | CASSSTGTDKPYEQYF
. | TRBJ2-1 | TRBV24-1 | CATSDSSSSSYNEQFF
once | TRBJ1-4 | TRBV4-1 | CASSQRVATNEKLFF
. | TRBJ2-2 | TRBV7-3 | CASSLYRLAGDLNGELFF
. | TRBJ1-4 | TRBV5-1 | CASSVRGHTNEKLFF
. | TRBJ1-6 | TRBV20-1 | CSASSSSYNSPLHF
. | TRBJ2-5 | TRBV7-2 | CASGKRTRGETQYF
. | TRBJ1-3 | TRBV7-2 | CASSREAGNTIYF
. | TRBJ1-2 | TRBV6-1 | CASSDLLLDTLVIGYTF
. | TRBJ1-1 | TRBV7-3 | CASSLVENTEAFF
. | TRBJ1-5 | TRBV19 | CASTTRAGGVGSQPQHF
few | TRBJ2-1 | TRBV4-1 | CASSQDPTSGVYNEQFF
. | TRBJ2-5 | TRBV1 | CTSSCAAGQETQYF
. | TRBJ2-7 | TRBV2 | CASSEVAVSYEQYF